Shown below are 24 T cell receptor beta chains from a single sample sequenced in a study of T cell responses to AZD1222 COVID-19 vaccine. Sequencing was performed with immunoSEQ multiplex PCR; in TCRdb, only in-frame clones are kept and a portion is missing. The sample gives roughly 150,000 clones, 88% of which show up once; 2.2% is in the top ten. The input for sequencing was peripheral blood, taken on day 0 of AZD1222 vaccination. All receptors derive from an adult in good health.

This sequence joins TRBV7-3 and TRBJ2-1; the match to TRBD1 covers 11 bases. The CDR3 has 15 amino acids. Germline CDR1 is SGHTA and CDR2 is FQGTGA. After removal of 3 bases from V and 9 bases from J, the junction contained 7 bases not matched to a gene. The chain's CDR3 is CASSLIGQGAFEQFF. CDR3 DNA sequence: TGTGCCAGCAGCTTGATAGGACAGGGGGCCTTTGAGCAGTTCTTC.

The chain uses TRBV6-6 and TRBJ2-7, with 11 positions matching TRBD2. V shed 5 bases, J shed 12 bases, and the junction held 9 bases outside the gene matches. This CDR3 comprises 13 residues. Germline V lookup: CDR1 MNHNY, CDR2 SVGAGI (reference sequence). CDR3 bases: TGTGCCAGCAGTACATACGGGACTAGCGGTTTGTACTTC. This gives the protein CASSTYGTSGLYF.

The chain uses TRBV7-2 and TRBJ1-6; D may be TRBD1 (6 bases). Germline CDR1 SGHTA, CDR2 FQGNSA. CDR3 length: 16 residues. Trimming shortened V by 5 bases and J by 7 bases, and 18 bases separated the two germline ends. DNA for the CDR3: TGTGCCAGCAGCCCCTGGGTTCAGGGGTCGAATTCACCCCTCCACTTT. Protein: CASSPWVQGSNSPLHF.

The V call is TRBV21-1, the J call TRBJ1-1; the table's D gene call, TRBD1, was not cross checked with the DNA. TRBV21-1 is flagged as a pseudogene. The CDR3 is 15 residues long. CDR3: CASSKGQGWETEAFF. CDR3 DNA: TGTGCCAGCAGCAAAGGACAGGGGTGGGAGACTGAAGCTTTCTTT.

The genes are TRBV14 and TRBJ2-3, with 7 bases lining up with TRBD2. The V gene end was trimmed by 0 bases and the J gene end by 4 bases; junction bases not matched to a gene: 7. The CDR3 consists of 16 residues. Germline V lookup: CDR1 SGHDN, CDR2 FVKESK. The CDR3 DNA reads as TGTGCCAGCAGCCAAGATGGCGGGAGAGGGTCAGATACGCAGTATTTT. Its translation: CASSQDGGRGSDTQYF.

The chain carries TRBV5-1 and TRBJ2-3; D might be TRBD1 (5 bases). The CDR3 is 14 residues long. The germline CDR1 and CDR2 sequences are SGHRS and YFSETQ. With 0 bases removed from V and 10 bases from J, the gap between germline ends came to 15 bases. CDR3 in amino acids: CASSLGTNPTAQYF. The CDR3 DNA sequence: TGCGCCAGCAGCTTGGGTACCAATCCGACAGCGCAGTATTTT.

The J gene is TRBJ2-3, the V gene TRBV6-2 or TRBV6-3, with 9 nucleotides matching TRBD2. The CDR3 runs to 15 residues. V shed 4 bases and J 2 bases; nucleotides not matched to a gene: 4. Germline V lookup: CDR1 MNHEY, CDR2 SVGEGT. The CDR3 DNA reads as TGTGCCAGCAGTTCGGCTAGCGGGGCCACAGATACGCAGTATTTT. This translates into CASSSASGATDTQYF.

This clone was detected only once. V and J are TRBV6-5 and TRBJ2-7; the match to TRBD1 covers 8 bases. Trimming took 4 bases from V and 6 from J; bases not matched to a gene: 8. This CDR3 has 14 residues. Germline V gene data show CDR1 as MNHEY and CDR2 as SVGAGI. CDR3 nucleotide sequence: TGTGCCAGCAGTTTTGGCAGGGGGCGAGGCGAGCAGTACTTC. Amino acids: CASSFGRGRGEQYF.

This clone showed up just once. The chain is built from TRBV6-5 and TRBJ1-4; D remains ambiguous. The CDR3 covers 13 residues. Germline V CDR1 and CDR2: MNHEY, SVGAGI. Trimming left V 6 bases short and J 12 bases short, with 17 bases between. The CDR3 coding sequence is TGTGCCAGCAGCTCCCCCCTCGGGGAGGAACTGTTTTTT. Amino acid sequence: CASSSPLGEELFF.

For the CDR3, the DNA is TGTGCCAGCAGCTTGCTCAGCGGCGGAGAGACCCAGTACTTC. Translating gives CASSLLSGGETQYF. The chain couples TRBV5-8 to TRBJ2-5; tentatively, D is TRBD2 (5 bases). Between the trimmed V and J ends, which lost 1 base and 4 bases, there was a span of 11 bases. Germline V gives CDR1 SGHTS, CDR2 YDEGEE. This CDR3 region has 14 residues.

This rearrangement joins TRBV6-2 or TRBV6-3 to TRBJ2-2; TRBD2 matches 15 bases. The CDR3 contains 18 residues. V shed 2 bases and J 5 bases; nucleotides not matched to a gene: 6. Germline-derived CDR1 and CDR2 are MNHEY and SVGEGT. CDR3 sequence (DNA): TGTGCCAGCAGTTACCGGACTAGCGGGAGGGCCGGAACCGGGGAGCTGTTTTTT. Translating gives CASSYRTSGRAGTGELFF.

The J gene is TRBJ2-7, the V gene TRBV7-9; D is undetermined. The CDR3 is 14 amino acids. The germline V and J ends were trimmed by 1 base and 3 bases, with 10 bases remaining between them. Germline loops: CDR1 SEHNR, CDR2 FQNEAQ (reference sequence). CDR3 nucleotides: TGTGCCAGCAGCTTAGGTTCAGGCGTCTACGAGCAGTACTTC. This encodes CASSLGSGVYEQYF.

This clone was picked up one time. This chain links TRBV2 with TRBJ1-2, with 7 bases matching TRBD1. The CDR3 runs 14 residues. CDR1 is SNHLY, CDR2 FYNNEI, per germline. V was pared by 3 bases and J by 3 bases, with 4 bases of the junction left unmatched. CDR3 loop: CASSETGFYYGYTF. The CDR3, as DNA: TGTGCCAGCAGTGAGACAGGGTTTTACTATGGCTACACCTTC.

The chain recombines TRBV2 with TRBJ2-7; D unclear. Trimming pared 8 bases from V and 3 bases from J, leaving 11 bases between. Germline lookup yields CDR1 SNHLY and CDR2 FYNNEI. This CDR3 is built from 12 residues. The CDR3 spells CASGRDFYEQYF. DNA of the CDR3: TGTGCCAGCGGAAGAGATTTCTACGAGCAGTACTTC. Full variable domain (outside the CDR3, taken from reference TRBV2 and TRBJ2-7): EPEVTQTPSHQVTQMGQEVILRCVPISNHLYFYWYRQILGQKVEFLVSFYNNEISEKSEIFDDQFSVERPDGSNFTLKIRSTKLEDSAMYFCASGRDFYEQYFGPGTRLTVT.

Regarding this clone: The sample carries other DNA sequences with the same CDR3. The rearrangement uses TRBV6-5 and TRBJ1-5; 9 bases align to TRBD1. The CDR3 is 13 amino acids. V trimming: 6 bases; J trimming: 4 bases; junction bases outside the gene matches: 1. CDR1 is MNHEY and CDR2 is SVGAGI in the germline V gene. DNA of the CDR3: TGTGCCAGCAGGGACAGGGGAAATCAGCCCCAGCATTTT. As protein: CASRDRGNQPQHF.

V and J are TRBV11-3 and TRBJ1-4, with 7 positions matching TRBD1. The CDR3 consists of 16 residues. The germline V gene encodes CDR1 SGHNT and CDR2 YENEEA. V was clipped by 4 bases and J by 5 bases; unmatched bases: 10. CDR3 coding DNA: TGTGCCAGCAGCTCGGCGTCATGGACAGGCAATGAAAAACTGTTTTTT. Translation: CASSSASWTGNEKLFF.

The chain recombines TRBV19 with TRBJ2-2; D is undetermined. Germline assignment: CDR1 LNHDA and CDR2 SQIVND (reference sequence). Trimming removed 5 bases at V and 5 bases at J, with 15 bases between. The CDR3 runs to 15 residues. The CDR3 loop reads CASSPTYMGTGELFF. The CDR3 nucleotides read TGTGCCAGTAGTCCCACCTACATGGGTACCGGGGAGCTGTTTTTT.

The rearrangement uses TRBV2 and TRBJ1-2; TRBD1 is a possible D gene (5 bases). CDR1 is SNHLY and CDR2 is FYNNEI in the germline V gene. CDR3 length: 16 amino acids. The V and J ends lost 6 bases and 4 bases respectively, with 21 bases between them. The CDR3 sequence is CASSPLMGTNLYGYTF. CDR3 bases: TGTGCCAGCAGCCCTCTTATGGGGACTAATCTCTATGGCTACACCTTC.

The chain recombines TRBV19 with TRBJ2-1; 9 bases are shared with TRBD1. CDR3 length: 14 amino acids. After removal of 5 bases from V and 8 bases from J, the junction contained 7 bases not matched to a gene. Germline CDR1 reads LNHDA; CDR2 reads SQIVND (reference sequence). The CDR3 coding sequence is TGTGCCAGTAGTTTCCGGGACAGGGACGATGAGCAGTTCTTC. This gives the protein CASSFRDRDDEQFF.

The chain joins TRBV13 to TRBJ2-7; 12 bases agree with TRBD2. The CDR3 length is 19 residues. J lost 2 bases, V lost 2 bases, and 13 bases had no gene match. The germline CDR1 and CDR2 sequences are PRHDT and FYEKMQ (reference sequence). CDR3 bases: TGTGCCAGCAGCTTATACCCTCTAGCGGGAGGGCCCTCCCCCTACGAGCAGTACTTC. Translating gives CASSLYPLAGGPSPYEQYF.

The chain carries TRBV9 and TRBJ1-2; weak D call: TRBD1 (5 bases). Germline CDR1 and CDR2: SGDLS and YYNGEE. The CDR3 consists of 18 residues. The V and J ends lost 4 bases and 4 bases respectively, with 26 bases between them. CDR3 nucleotides: TGTGCCAGCAGCCCAGGCTTATCGGGACCGATCTTCAGCTATGGCTACACCTTC. Protein: CASSPGLSGPIFSYGYTF.

The chain carries TRBV4-1 and TRBJ1-1; possibly TRBD1 for D (5 bases). The CDR3 totals 14 residues. The V and J ends lost 2 bases and 1 base respectively, with 8 bases between them. Germline V CDR1 and CDR2: MGHRA, YSYEKL. The CDR3 region has the DNA TGCGCCAGCAGCCAACAGGGATGGAACACTGAAGCTTTCTTT. It translates to CASSQQGWNTEAFF.

The chain is built from TRBV9 and TRBJ1-2; TRBD1 aligns across 7 bases. V lost 0 bases to trimming and J lost 8 bases; unmatched junction nucleotides: 13. The germline V gene has CDR1 SGDLS and CDR2 YYNGEE. The CDR3 spans 16 residues. CDR3 bases: TGTGCCAGCAGCGTAGATGGGGGTTGGACAGGTTCAGGCTACACCTTC. This encodes CASSVDGGWTGSGYTF.

The V gene is TRBV19, the J gene TRBJ1-5; 8 bases align to TRBD1. Trimming at V came to 8 bases and at J to 5 bases, leaving 14 bases not matched to a gene. This CDR3 comprises 16 residues. Per germline, CDR1 LNHDA and CDR2 SQIVND (reference sequence). CDR3 bases: TGTGCCAGTCTCCAGCGGGGCAGGGGGCTTGATCAGCCCCAGCATTTT. It specifies CASLQRGRGLDQPQHF.